This T cell receptor (beta chain) was recovered during a study of blood T cell repertoires in COVID-19. Background on the study: T cells, B-cell-depleted T cells, or PBMCs provided the cDNA or gDNA that served as material.

CDR1 is LGHNA, CDR2 YSLEER, per germline. The CDR3 spans 15 residues. V was clipped by 1 base and J by 6 bases; unmatched bases: 7. Profiled with immunoSEQ multiplex PCR; TCRdb holds only in-frame clones, not every one. The table lists about 87,000 clones, roughly 88% of them singletons, with 11% in the top ten. This TCR was sampled from an elderly man with acute or convalescent COVID-19. Material: peripheral blood. This rearrangement joins TRBV4-3 to TRBJ2-7; 9 bases are a match to TRBD2. The CDR3 DNA reads TGCGCCAGCAGCCAAGGCGGTAGCGGGAGAGCCGAGCAGTACTTC. It translates to CASSQGGSGRAEQYF.